Presented here are 14 T cell receptor beta chains from one specimen sequenced in a study of shared clonotypes between healthy human individuals. Profiled with immunoSEQ multiplex PCR; TCRdb holds only in-frame clones, not every one. Among about 1 million clones listed, around 76% were seen once. The specimen was memory CD4+ T cells sorted from blood. Subset in this sample: CD45RA-negative fraction. The receptors derive from a man aged 18 to 30 in good health.

The chain carries TRBV2 and TRBJ2-1; D not resolved. This CDR3 is built from 12 residues. In germline, CDR1 is SNHLY, CDR2 FYNNEI. The V and J ends lost 7 bases and 4 bases respectively, with 8 bases between them. CDR3 loop: CASTGTYNEQFF. The CDR3 DNA is TGTGCCAGCACCGGAACGTACAATGAGCAGTTCTTC.

The chain joins TRBV14 to TRBJ1-1; D is possibly TRBD1 (5 bases). This CDR3 region has 15 residues. The V gene lost 2 bases and the J gene lost 4 bases, with 14 bases spanning the gap. Germline CDR1 and CDR2: SGHDN and FVKESK. The CDR3 reads CASSQKHMGVTEAFF. In DNA, the CDR3 is TGTGCCAGCAGCCAAAAACATATGGGGGTCACTGAAGCTTTCTTT.

The chain has TRBV30 and TRBJ1-2, with D possibly matching TRBD1 (5 bases). Trimming cost V 0 bases and J 8 bases, with 13 bases left between them. The CDR3 spans 13 residues. Per germline, CDR1 GTSNPN and CDR2 SVGIG (reference sequence). The CDR3 region is CAWSVERSGGYTF. For the CDR3, the DNA is TGTGCCTGGAGTGTAGAGAGATCAGGGGGCTACACCTTC.

This clone has only one observation. The chain uses TRBV5-6 and TRBJ2-2, with D unclear. CDR3 length: 15 residues. Per germline, CDR1 SGHDT and CDR2 YYEEEE. The ends were cut back, 1 base at V and 9 bases at J, with 16 bases in the middle. The CDR3 protein is CASSLQTKMTRELFF. In DNA form, the CDR3 reads TGTGCCAGCAGCTTGCAGACAAAAATGACCCGGGAGCTGTTTTTT. The whole variable domain, remainder taken from reference TRBV5-6 and TRBJ2-2, is DAGVTQSPTHLIKTRGQQVTLRCSPKSGHDTVSWYQQALGQGPQFIFQYYEEEERQRGNFPDRFSGHQFPNYSSELNVNALLLGDSALYLCASSLQTKMTRELFFGEGSRLTVL.

Concerning this clone: The same CDR3 can be traced to other DNA sequences in this sample. The chain carries TRBV28 and TRBJ1-5, with D possibly matching TRBD1 (5 bases). Germline CDR1 is MDHEN and CDR2 is SYDVKM. The ends were cut back, 4 bases at V and 6 bases at J, with 7 bases in the middle. The CDR3 consists of 12 residues. CDR3 protein: CASSSQGQPQHF. The CDR3 nucleotides are TGTGCCAGCAGTTCGCAGGGTCAGCCCCAGCATTTT.

The chain joins TRBV20-1 to TRBJ2-5; D call uncertain. The CDR3 runs 11 residues. The germline V gene has CDR1 DFQATT and CDR2 SNEGSKA (reference sequence). V gave up 7 bases and J gave up 1 base, with 7 bases separating them. CDR3 in amino acids: CSGESQETQYF. The CDR3 region has the DNA TGCAGTGGTGAAAGCCAAGAGACCCAGTACTTC.

This clone was counted once. This sequence joins TRBV7-6 and TRBJ2-3; weak D call: TRBD2 (6 bases). Germline CDR1 reads SGHVS; CDR2 reads FNYEAQ. The V gene lost 6 bases and the J gene lost 6 bases, with 10 bases spanning the gap. CDR3 length equals 12 residues. CDR3 protein: CASSAGGDTQYF. The CDR3 bases are TGTGCCAGCAGTGCTGGAGGGGATACGCAGTATTTT.

CDR3 bases: TGTGCCAGCAGCTTAGCGGGGGGAAAAGAGACCCAGTACTTC. The encoded protein is CASSLAGGKETQYF. The chain combines TRBV7-8 with TRBJ2-5, with D maybe TRBD2 (6 bases). This CDR3 has 14 residues. With 0 bases removed from V and 3 bases from J, the gap between germline ends came to 8 bases. From germline, CDR1 is SGHVS and CDR2 FQNEAQ.

This chain links TRBV30 with TRBJ2-7; D may be TRBD1 (5 bases). The CDR3 contains 12 residues. V lost 4 bases and J 6 bases, leaving 13 bases between the germline ends. Germline CDR1 and CDR2: GTSNPN and SVGIG (reference sequence). The CDR3 nucleotides are TGTGCCTGGACCTCCCAGGGAAGCGAGCAGTACTTC. Amino acids: CAWTSQGSEQYF.

The chain links TRBV5-1 to TRBJ2-7; D might be TRBD2 (6 bases). The CDR3 covers 14 residues. Trimming removed 0 bases at V and 4 bases at J, with 11 bases between. CDR1 and CDR2 from the germline V gene are SGHRS and YFSETQ. The CDR3 nucleotides are TGCGCCAGCAGCTTGGGAGAGGACTATTACGAGCAGTACTTC. Encoded protein: CASSLGEDYYEQYF.

The chain uses TRBV6-1 and TRBJ1-2, with 12 bases lining up with TRBD1. The J segment lost 4 bases and the V segment lost 3 bases, leaving 3 bases of the junction unmatched. The CDR3 extends over 15 amino acids. The V gene's germline CDR1 is MNHNS and CDR2 SASEGT. The CDR3 sequence: CASSEGTGGAYGYTF. The CDR3 DNA follows: TGTGCCAGCAGTGAGGGGACAGGGGGCGCCTATGGCTACACCTTC.

J is TRBJ1-3 and V is TRBV19; no firm D call. The CDR3 is 15 amino acids. Germline V CDR1 and CDR2: LNHDA, SQIVND (reference sequence). V was pared by 6 bases and J by 3 bases, with 15 bases between. The CDR3 is CASRERAGIGNTIYF. DNA for the CDR3: TGTGCCAGTAGAGAAAGAGCGGGGATTGGAAACACCATATATTTT.

The chain has TRBV5-8 and TRBJ2-7; the D gene is possibly TRBD2 (6 bases). CDR3 length: 13 amino acids. Germline V lookup: CDR1 SGHTS, CDR2 YDEGEE. The ends were cut back, 3 bases at V and 7 bases at J, with 14 bases in the middle. In nucleotides, the CDR3 is TGTGCCAGCAGCTCGTGGATGGGGAGGGAGCAGTACTTC. It translates to CASSSWMGREQYF.

The genes are TRBV30 and TRBJ1-5; maybe TRBD1 (6 bases). V was cut by 3 bases and J by 7 bases, with 13 bases left in between. The CDR3 covers 13 residues. The germline CDR1 and CDR2 sequences are GTSNPN and SVGIG (reference sequence). CDR3 sequence reads: CAWRGQGLQPQHF. Here the CDR3 DNA reads TGTGCCTGGAGGGGTCAGGGGTTGCAGCCCCAGCATTTT. Full variable domain (outside the CDR3, taken from reference TRBV30 and TRBJ1-5): SQTIHQWPATLVQPVGSPLSLECTVEGTSNPNLYWYRQAAGRGLQLLFYSVGIGQISSEVPQNLSASRPQDRQFILSSKKLLLSDSGFYLCAWRGQGLQPQHFGDGTRLSIL.